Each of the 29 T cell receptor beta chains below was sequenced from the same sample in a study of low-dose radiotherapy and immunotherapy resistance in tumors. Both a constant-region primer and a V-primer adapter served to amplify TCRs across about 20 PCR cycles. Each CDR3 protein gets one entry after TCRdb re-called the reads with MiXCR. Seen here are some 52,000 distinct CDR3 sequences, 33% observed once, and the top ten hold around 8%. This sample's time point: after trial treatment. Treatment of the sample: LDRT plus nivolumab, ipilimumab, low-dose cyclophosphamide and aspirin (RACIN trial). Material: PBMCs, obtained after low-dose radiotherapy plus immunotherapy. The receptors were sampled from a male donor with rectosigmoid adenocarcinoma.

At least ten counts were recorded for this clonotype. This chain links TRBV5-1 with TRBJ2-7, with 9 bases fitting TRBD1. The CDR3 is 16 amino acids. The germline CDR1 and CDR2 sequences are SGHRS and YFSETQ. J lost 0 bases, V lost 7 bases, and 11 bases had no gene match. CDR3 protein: CASRDLTGGNSYEQYF. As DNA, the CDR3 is TGCGCCAGCCGCGATCTGACAGGGGGTAACTCCTACGAGCAGTACTTC.

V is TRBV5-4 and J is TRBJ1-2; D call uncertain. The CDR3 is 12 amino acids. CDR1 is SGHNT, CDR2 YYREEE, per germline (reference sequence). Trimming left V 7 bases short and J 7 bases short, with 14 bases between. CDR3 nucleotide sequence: TGTGCCAGCGGCCAAGGCCAGTCTGGCTACACCTTC. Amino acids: CASGQGQSGYTF.

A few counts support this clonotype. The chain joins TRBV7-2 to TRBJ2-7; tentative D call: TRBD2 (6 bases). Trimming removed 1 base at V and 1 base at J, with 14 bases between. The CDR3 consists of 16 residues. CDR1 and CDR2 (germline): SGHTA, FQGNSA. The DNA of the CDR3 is TGTGCCAGCAGCTTAGGGGGCGGGACGGCATCCTACGAGCAGTACTTC. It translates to CASSLGGGTASYEQYF. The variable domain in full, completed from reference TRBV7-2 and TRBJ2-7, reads GAGVSQSPSNKVTEKGKDVELRCDPISGHTALYWYRQSLGQGLEFLIYFQGNSAPDKSGLPSDRFSAERTGGSVSTLTIQRTQQEDSAVYLCASSLGGGTASYEQYFGPGTRLTVT.

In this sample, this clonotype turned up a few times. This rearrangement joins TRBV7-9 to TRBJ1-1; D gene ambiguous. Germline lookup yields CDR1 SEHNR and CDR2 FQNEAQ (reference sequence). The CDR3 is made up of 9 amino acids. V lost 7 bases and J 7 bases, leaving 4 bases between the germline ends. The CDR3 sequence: CASTVEAFF. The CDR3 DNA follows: TGTGCCAGCACGGTTGAAGCTTTCTTT.

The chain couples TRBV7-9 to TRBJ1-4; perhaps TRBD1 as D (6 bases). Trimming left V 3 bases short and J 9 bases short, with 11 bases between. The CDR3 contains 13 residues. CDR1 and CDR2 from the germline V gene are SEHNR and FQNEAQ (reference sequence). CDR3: CASSFGQNKKLFF. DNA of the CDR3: TGTGCCAGCAGCTTCGGACAGAATAAAAAACTGTTTTTT.

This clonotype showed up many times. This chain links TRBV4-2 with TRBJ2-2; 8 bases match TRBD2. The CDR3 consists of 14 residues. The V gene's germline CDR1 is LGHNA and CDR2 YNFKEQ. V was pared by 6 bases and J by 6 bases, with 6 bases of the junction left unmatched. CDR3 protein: CASRTGGDAGELFF. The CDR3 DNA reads TGTGCCAGCAGGACCGGGGGGGACGCCGGGGAGCTGTTTTTT.

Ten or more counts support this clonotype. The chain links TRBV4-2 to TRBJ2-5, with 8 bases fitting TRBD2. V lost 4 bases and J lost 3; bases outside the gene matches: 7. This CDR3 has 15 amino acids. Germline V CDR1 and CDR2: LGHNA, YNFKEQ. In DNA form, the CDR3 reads TGTGCCAGCAGCCGAGCACGGGGGGGGGAAGAGACCCAGTACTTC. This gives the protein CASSRARGGEETQYF.

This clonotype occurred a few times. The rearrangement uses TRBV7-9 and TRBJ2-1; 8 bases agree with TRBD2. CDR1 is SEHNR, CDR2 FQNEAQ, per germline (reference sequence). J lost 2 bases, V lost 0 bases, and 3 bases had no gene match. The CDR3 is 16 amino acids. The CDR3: CASSLAGTSAYNEQFF. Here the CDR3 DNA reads TGTGCCAGCAGCTTAGCTGGGACTAGTGCCTACAATGAGCAGTTCTTC.

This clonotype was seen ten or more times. This CDR3 is CASSLGQGIWDEQYF. CDR3 coding DNA: TGCGCCAGCAGCTTGGGACAGGGGATATGGGACGAGCAGTACTTC. This rearrangement joins TRBV5-1 to TRBJ2-7, with 8 bases identical to TRBD1. V lost 0 bases, J lost 5 bases, and 7 bases stayed unmatched. CDR1 and CDR2 from the germline V gene are SGHRS and YFSETQ. The CDR3 runs to 15 residues.

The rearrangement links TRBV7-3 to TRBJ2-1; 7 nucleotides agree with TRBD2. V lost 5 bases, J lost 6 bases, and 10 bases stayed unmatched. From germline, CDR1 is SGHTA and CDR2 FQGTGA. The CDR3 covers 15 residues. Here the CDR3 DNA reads TGTGCCAGCAGCCCCCTGCGGGAGTCCCCCAATGAGCAGTTCTTC. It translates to CASSPLRESPNEQFF. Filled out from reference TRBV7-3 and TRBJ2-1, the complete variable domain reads GAGVSQTPSNKVTEKGKYVELRCDPISGHTALYWYRQSLGQGPEFLIYFQGTGAADDSGLPNDRFFAVRPEGSVSTLKIQRTERGDSAVYLCASSPLRESPNEQFFGPGTRLTVL.

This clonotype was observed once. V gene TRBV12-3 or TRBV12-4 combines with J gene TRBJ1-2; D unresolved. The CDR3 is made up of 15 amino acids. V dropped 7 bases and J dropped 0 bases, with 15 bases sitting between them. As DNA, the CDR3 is TGTGCCAGCACCCTATCGGGAGGTGCTAACTATGGCTACACCTTC. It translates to CASTLSGGANYGYTF.

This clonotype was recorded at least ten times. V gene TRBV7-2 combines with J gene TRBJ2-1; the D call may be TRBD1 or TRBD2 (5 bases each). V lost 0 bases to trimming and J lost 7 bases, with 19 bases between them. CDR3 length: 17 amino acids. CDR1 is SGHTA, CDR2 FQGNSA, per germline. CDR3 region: CASSLALSGTLMNEQFF. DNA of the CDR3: TGTGCCAGCAGCTTAGCGCTATCCGGGACGCTGATGAATGAGCAGTTCTTC.

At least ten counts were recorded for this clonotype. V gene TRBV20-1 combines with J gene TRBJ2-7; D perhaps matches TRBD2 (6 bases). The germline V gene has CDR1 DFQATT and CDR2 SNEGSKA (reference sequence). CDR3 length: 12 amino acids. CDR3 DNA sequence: TGCAGCGGCGGGGCGACTTCCTACGAGCAGTACTTC. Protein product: CSGGATSYEQYF.

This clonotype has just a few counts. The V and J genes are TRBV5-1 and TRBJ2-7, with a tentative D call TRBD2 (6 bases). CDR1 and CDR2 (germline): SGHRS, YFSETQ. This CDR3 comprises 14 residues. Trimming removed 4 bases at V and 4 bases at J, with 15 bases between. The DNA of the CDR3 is TGCGCCAGCAGCCGAGCGGGCTTGGCGTACGAGCAGTACTTC. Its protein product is CASSRAGLAYEQYF. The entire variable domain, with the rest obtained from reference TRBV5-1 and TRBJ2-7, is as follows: KAGVTQTPRYLIKTRGQQVTLSCSPISGHRSVSWYQQTPGQGLQFLFEYFSETQRNKGNFPGRFSGRQFSNSRSEMNVSTLELGDSALYLCASSRAGLAYEQYFGPGTRLTVT.

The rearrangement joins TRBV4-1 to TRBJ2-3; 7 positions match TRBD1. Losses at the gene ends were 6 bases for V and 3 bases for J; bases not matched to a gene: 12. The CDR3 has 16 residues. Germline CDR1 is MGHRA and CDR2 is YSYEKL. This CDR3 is CASSQIRQGRTDTQYF. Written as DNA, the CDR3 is TGCGCCAGCAGTCAGATTAGACAGGGCAGGACAGATACGCAGTATTTT.

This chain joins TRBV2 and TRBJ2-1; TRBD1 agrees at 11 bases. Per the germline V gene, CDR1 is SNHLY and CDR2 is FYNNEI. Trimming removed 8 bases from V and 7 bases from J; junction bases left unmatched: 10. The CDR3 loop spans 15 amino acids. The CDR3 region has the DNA TGTGCCAGCGGACAGGGGGCTTCTGGCGGGAATGAGCAGTTCTTC. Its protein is CASGQGASGGNEQFF. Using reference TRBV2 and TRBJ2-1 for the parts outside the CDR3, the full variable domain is EPEVTQTPSHQVTQMGQEVILRCVPISNHLYFYWYRQILGQKVEFLVSFYNNEISEKSEIFDDQFSVERPDGSNFTLKIRSTKLEDSAMYFCASGQGASGGNEQFFGPGTRLTVL.

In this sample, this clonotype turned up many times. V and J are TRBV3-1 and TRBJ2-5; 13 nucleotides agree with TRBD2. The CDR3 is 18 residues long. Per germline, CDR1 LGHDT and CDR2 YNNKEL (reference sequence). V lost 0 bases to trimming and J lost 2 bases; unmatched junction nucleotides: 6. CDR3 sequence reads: CASSQDRWTSGGQETQYF. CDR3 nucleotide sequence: TGTGCCAGCAGCCAAGACAGGTGGACTAGCGGGGGACAAGAGACCCAGTACTTC.

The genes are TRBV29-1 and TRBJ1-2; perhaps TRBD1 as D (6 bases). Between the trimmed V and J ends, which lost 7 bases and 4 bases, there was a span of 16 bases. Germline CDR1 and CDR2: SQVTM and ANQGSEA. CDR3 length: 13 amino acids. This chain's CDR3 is CSASPGAGYGYTF. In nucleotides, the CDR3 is TGCAGCGCCTCCCCGGGGGCGGGCTATGGCTACACCTTC.

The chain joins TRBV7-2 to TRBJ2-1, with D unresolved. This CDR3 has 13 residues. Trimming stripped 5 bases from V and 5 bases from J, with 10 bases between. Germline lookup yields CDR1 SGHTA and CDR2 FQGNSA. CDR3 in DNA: TGTGCCAGCAGCCTACGGAACAACAATGAGCAGTTCTTC. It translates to CASSLRNNNEQFF. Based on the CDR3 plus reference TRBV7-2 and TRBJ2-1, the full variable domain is GAGVSQSPSNKVTEKGKDVELRCDPISGHTALYWYRQSLGQGLEFLIYFQGNSAPDKSGLPSDRFSAERTGGSVSTLTIQRTQQEDSAVYLCASSLRNNNEQFFGPGTRLTVL.

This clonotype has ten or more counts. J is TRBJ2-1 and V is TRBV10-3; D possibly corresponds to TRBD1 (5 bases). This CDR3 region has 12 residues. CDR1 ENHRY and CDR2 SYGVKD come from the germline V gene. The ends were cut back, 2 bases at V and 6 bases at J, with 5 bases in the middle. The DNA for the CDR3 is TGTGCCATCAGTGAGGACAGCAATGAGCAGTTCTTC. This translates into CAISEDSNEQFF.

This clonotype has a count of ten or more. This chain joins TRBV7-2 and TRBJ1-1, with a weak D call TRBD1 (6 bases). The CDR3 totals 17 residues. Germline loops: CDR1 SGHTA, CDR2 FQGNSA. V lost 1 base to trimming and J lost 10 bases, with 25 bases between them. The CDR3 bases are TGTGCCAGCAGCTTAGTAGGGGGGGGGGCTGGGCACTTAGGAGCTTTCTTT. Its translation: CASSLVGGGAGHLGAFF.

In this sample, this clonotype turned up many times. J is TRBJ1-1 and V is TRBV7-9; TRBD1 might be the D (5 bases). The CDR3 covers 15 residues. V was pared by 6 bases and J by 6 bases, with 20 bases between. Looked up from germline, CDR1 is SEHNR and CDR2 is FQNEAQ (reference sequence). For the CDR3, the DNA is TGTGCCAGCAGTCACACCGGGACTGGGTCCTCTGAAGCTTTCTTT. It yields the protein CASSHTGTGSSEAFF. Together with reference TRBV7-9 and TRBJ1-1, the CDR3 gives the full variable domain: DTGVSQNPRHKITKRGQNVTFRCDPISEHNRLYWYRQTLGQGPEFLTYFQNEAQLEKSRLLSDRFSAERPKGSFSTLEIQRTEQGDSAMYLCASSHTGTGSSEAFFGQGTRLTVV.

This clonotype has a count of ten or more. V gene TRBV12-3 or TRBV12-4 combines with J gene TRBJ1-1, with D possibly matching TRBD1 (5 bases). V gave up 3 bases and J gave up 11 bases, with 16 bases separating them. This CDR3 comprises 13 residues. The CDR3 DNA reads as TGTGCCAGCAGTTTGAAGGGTGGGACGAGGGCTTTCTTT. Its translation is CASSLKGGTRAFF.

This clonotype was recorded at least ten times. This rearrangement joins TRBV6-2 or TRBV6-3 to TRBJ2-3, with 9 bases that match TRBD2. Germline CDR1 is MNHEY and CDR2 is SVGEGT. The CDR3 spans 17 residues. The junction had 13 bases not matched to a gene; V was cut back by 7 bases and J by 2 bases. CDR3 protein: CASTAGVVAGATDTQYF. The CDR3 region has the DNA TGTGCCAGCACCGCGGGGGTGGTAGCGGGGGCCACAGATACGCAGTATTTT.

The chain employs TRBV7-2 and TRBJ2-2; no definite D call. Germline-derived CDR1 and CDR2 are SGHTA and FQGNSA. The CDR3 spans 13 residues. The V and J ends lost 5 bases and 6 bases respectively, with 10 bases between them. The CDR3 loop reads CASSATRPGELFF. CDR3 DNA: TGTGCCAGCAGCGCGACACGTCCCGGGGAGCTGTTTTTT.

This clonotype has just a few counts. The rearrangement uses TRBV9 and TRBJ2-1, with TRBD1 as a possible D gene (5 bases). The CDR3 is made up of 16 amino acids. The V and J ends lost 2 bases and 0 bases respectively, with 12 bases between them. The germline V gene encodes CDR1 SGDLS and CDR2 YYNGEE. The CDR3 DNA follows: TGTGCCAGCAGCGTCACAGGATGGGGCTCCTACAATGAGCAGTTCTTC. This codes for CASSVTGWGSYNEQFF.

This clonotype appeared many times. The CDR3 loop reads CASSWAGGSSYEQYF. CDR3 bases: TGTGCCAGCAGTTGGGCGGGGGGGAGCTCCTACGAGCAGTACTTC. The V call is TRBV12-3 or TRBV12-4, the J call TRBJ2-7; 9 positions match TRBD2. The CDR3 loop spans 15 amino acids. The V gene end was trimmed by 4 bases and the J gene end by 0 bases; junction bases not matched to a gene: 4.

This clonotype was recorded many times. The CDR3 loop reads CASSQDWRGRGEKLFF. The DNA for the CDR3 is TGCGCCAGCAGCCAAGATTGGAGGGGACGGGGAGAAAAACTGTTTTTT. The chain joins TRBV4-3 to TRBJ1-4, with D maybe TRBD1 (5 bases). The V and J ends lost 0 bases and 8 bases respectively, with 16 bases between them. CDR3 length: 16 amino acids. The germline CDR1 and CDR2 sequences are LGHNA and YSLEER.

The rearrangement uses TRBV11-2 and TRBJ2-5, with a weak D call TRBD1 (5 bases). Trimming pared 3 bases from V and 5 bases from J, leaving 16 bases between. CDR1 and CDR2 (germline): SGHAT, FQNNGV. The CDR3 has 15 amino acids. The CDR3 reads CASSFWAGSQETQYF. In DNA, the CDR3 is TGTGCCAGCAGCTTCTGGGCAGGGTCCCAGGAGACCCAGTACTTC.